This T cell receptor (beta chain) was sequenced for a study of OX40 agonist ivuxolimab in advanced cancers. Whole-study context: People in dose escalation had one of these cancers: hepatocellular carcinoma, melanoma, renal cell or head and neck cancer. Partial responses occurred in three patients (one hepatocellular carcinoma, two cutaneous melanoma). Study findings and constraints: In general, CD8+ T cells held more expanded clones than CD4+ did, on average.

Germline CDR1 and CDR2: MDHEN and SYDVKM. The CDR3 contains 15 residues. V lost 5 bases and J 0 bases, leaving 8 bases between the germline ends. In this sample, this clone turned up once. Its antigen is still unknown. Repertoires were generated with immunoSEQ multiplex PCR, while TCRdb's copy carries only in-frame clones and drops some. The sample lists approximately 74,000 clones; around nine tenths were seen once. This TCR came from an adult with an advanced solid tumor such as melanoma, head and neck, liver or kidney cancer. This specimen consisted of CD4+ or CD8+ T cells sorted from blood, obtained in a trial of the OX40 agonist ivuxolimab. The chain links TRBV28 to TRBJ2-6; the D is unclear. CDR3: CASSSVLSGANVLTF. CDR3 nucleotide sequence: TGTGCCAGCAGTAGCGTCCTCTCTGGGGCCAACGTCCTGACTTTC. The variable domain in full, with the rest retrieved from reference TRBV28 and TRBJ2-6, is DVKVTQSSRYLVKRTGEKVFLECVQDMDHENMFWYRQDPGLGLRLIYFSYDVKMKEKGDIPEGYSVSREKKERFSLILESASTNQTSMYLCASSSVLSGANVLTFGAGSRLTVL.